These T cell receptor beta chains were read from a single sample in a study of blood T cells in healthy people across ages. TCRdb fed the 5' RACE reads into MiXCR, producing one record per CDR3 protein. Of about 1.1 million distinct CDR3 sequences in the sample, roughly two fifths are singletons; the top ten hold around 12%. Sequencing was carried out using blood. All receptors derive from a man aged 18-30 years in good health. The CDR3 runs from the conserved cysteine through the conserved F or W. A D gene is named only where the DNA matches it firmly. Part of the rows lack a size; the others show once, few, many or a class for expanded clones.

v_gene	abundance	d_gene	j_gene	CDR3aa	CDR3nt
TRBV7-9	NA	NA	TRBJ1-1	CASSRQELAAFF	TGTGCCAGCAGTCGACAGGAGCTTGCTGCTTTCTTT
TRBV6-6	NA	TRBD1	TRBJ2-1	CASSYRTGLSYNEQFF	TGTGCCAGCAGTTATCGGACAGGGCTCTCCTACAATGAGCAGTTCTTC
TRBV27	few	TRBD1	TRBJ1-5	CASSPETGGRNQPQHF	TGTGCCAGCAGTCCTGAGACAGGGGGCCGCAATCAGCCCCAGCATTTT
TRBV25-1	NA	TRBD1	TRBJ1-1	CASSVITGGDTEAFF	TGTGCCAGCAGTGTCATAACAGGGGGAGACACTGAAGCTTTCTTT
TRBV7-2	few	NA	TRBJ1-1	CASRAGRNAEAFF	TGTGCCAGTAGGGCAGGGAGAAATGCTGAAGCTTTCTTT
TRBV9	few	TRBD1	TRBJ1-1	CASSISGTGEAFF	TGTGCCAGCAGCATTTCCGGGACAGGGGAAGCTTTCTTT
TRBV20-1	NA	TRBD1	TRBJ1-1	CSARGQGRWTEAFF	TGCAGTGCTAGAGGACAGGGGAGATGGACTGAAGCTTTCTTT
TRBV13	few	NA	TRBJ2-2	CASSLNPGPNTGELFF	TGTGCCAGCAGCTTAAACCCAGGACCAAACACCGGGGAGCTGTTTTTT
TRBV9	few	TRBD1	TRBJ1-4	CASSGQGTANEKLFF	TGTGCCAGCAGCGGCCAGGGGACAGCTAATGAAAAACTGTTTTTT
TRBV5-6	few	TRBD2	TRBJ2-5	CASSYRTSFETQYF	TGTGCCAGCAGTTACCGGACTAGCTTCGAGACCCAGTACTTC
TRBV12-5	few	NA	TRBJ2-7	CASGLSGQGIQYF	TGTGCTAGTGGTTTGTCAGGCCAGGGTATACAGTACTTC
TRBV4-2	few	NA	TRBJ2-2	CASSQVGVSAGELFF	TGTGCCAGCAGCCAAGTTGGGGTTAGCGCCGGGGAGCTGTTTTTT
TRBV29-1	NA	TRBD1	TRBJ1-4	CSVTRTGYNEKLFF	TGCAGCGTTACCAGGACAGGGTATAATGAAAAACTGTTTTTT
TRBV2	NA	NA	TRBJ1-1	CASSPYRDTRTEAFF	TGTGCCAGCAGTCCCTACCGGGACACGCGAACTGAAGCTTTCTTT
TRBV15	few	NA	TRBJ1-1	CATSPVPTEETTEAFF	TGTGCCACCAGTCCTGTGCCCACTGAGGAGACCACTGAAGCTTTCTTT
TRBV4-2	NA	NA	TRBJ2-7	CASSQDPGARDNEQYF	TGTGCCAGCAGCCAAGATCCGGGGGCAAGGGACAATGAGCAGTACTTC
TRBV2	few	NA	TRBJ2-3	CASSDGTADTQYF	TGTGCCAGCAGTGATGGCACGGCAGATACGCAGTATTTT
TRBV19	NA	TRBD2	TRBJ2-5	CASSMQAGIQETQYF	TGTGCCAGTAGTATGCAAGCGGGGATTCAAGAGACCCAGTACTTC
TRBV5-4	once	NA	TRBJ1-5	CASSLDGGTQPQHF	TGTGCCAGCAGCTTGGACGGGGGGACTCAGCCCCAGCATTTT
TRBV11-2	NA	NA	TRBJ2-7	CASSLKRGLSYEQYF	TGTGCCAGCAGCTTAAAAAGGGGCCTCTCCTACGAGCAGTACTTC
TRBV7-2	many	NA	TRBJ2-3	CASSLYGGADTQYF	TGTGCCAGCAGCTTATATGGTGGGGCGGATACGCAGTATTTT
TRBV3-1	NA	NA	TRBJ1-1	CASSQDWGSDSQNTEAFF	TGTGCCAGCAGCCAAGATTGGGGCTCCGACAGCCAGAACACTGAAGCTTTCTTT
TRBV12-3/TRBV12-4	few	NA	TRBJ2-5	CASTSRPETQYF	TGTGCCAGCACTTCGAGGCCAGAGACCCAGTACTTC
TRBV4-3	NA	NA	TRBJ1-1	CASSQVSRGGPNTEAFF	TGCGCCAGCAGCCAAGTATCGAGGGGCGGGCCGAACACTGAAGCTTTCTTT
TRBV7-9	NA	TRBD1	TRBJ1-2	CASSLRDREFGYTF	TGTGCCAGCAGCTTACGGGACAGGGAGTTTGGCTACACCTTC
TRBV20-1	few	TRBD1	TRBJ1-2	CSARDYGTGPYGYTF	TGCAGTGCTAGAGATTATGGGACAGGGCCCTATGGCTACACCTTC
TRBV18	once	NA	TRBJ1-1	CASSPGDGAEAFF	TGTGCCAGCTCACCAGGGGACGGAGCTGAAGCTTTCTTT
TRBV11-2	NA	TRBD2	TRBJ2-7	CASSPSSGGSEQYF	TGTGCCAGCAGCCCATCGTCCGGGGGGAGCGAGCAGTACTTC
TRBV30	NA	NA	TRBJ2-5	CAWSASKTQYF	TGTGCCTGGAGTGCTTCGAAGACCCAGTACTTC
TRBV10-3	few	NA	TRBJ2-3	CAISENALSTDTQYF	TGTGCCATCAGTGAGAACGCACTTAGCACAGATACGCAGTATTTT
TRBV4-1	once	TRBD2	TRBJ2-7	CASSQEWTSGPYEQYF	TGCGCCAGCAGCCAAGAATGGACTAGCGGGCCCTACGAGCAGTACTTC
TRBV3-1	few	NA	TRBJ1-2	CASSHLGRDYGYTF	TGTGCCAGCAGCCACCTCGGACGGGACTATGGCTACACCTTC
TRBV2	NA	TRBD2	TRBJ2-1	CASSPRTSEAEEQCF	TGTGCCAGCAGTCCTAGGACTAGCGAGGCAGAAGAGCAGTGCTTC
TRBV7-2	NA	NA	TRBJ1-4	CASSLGGGNEKLFF	TGTGCCAGCAGCTTAGGGGGCGGGAATGAAAAACTGTTTTTT
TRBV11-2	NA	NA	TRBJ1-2	CASSFSKSVGYGYTF	TGTGCCAGCAGCTTTTCGAAGTCAGTAGGCTATGGCTACACCTTC